The source of this T cell receptor beta chain is a study of STAT5B mutations in CD4+ large granular lymphocyte leukemia. The data were produced by immunoSEQ multiplex PCR, yet TCRdb's version contains in-frame clones alone and is incomplete. The table lists approximately 40,000 clones, 65% to 85% of them singletons. Germline CDR1 is MNHEY and CDR2 is SVGAGI. The CDR3 is made up of 14 amino acids. Overall study findings and caveats: The CD4+ versus CD8+ T-LGLL clonality difference may reflect limited sample size. No patients shared main leukemic clonotypes, though 25% to 30% appeared at low frequency elsewhere. 8/27 top patient clones versus 2/35 control clones were TRBV06-family.

A word on this clone: Its target is unknown.

The chain carries TRBV6-5 and TRBJ2-5; D ambiguous. The J call may not be correct, given that the DNA end is closer to TRBJ2-7. This receptor was obtained from a human donor in good health. The sequenced sample was CD4+ T cells from blood buffy coats. The CDR3 DNA reads TGTGCCAGCAGCCGGGTAGCCGACTCCTACGAGCAGTACTTC. It codes for CASSRVADSYEQYF.